Described below is a single TCR beta chain sequence and its context. Its specificity is unknown. The source of the sample is a study of long-term antiretroviral therapy in people with HIV. Germline V CDR1 and CDR2: LNHDA, SQIVND (reference sequence). V lost 5 bases, J lost 6 bases, and 17 bases lay in between. CDR3 size: 14 residues. Study-level points and caveats: Comparison with controls showed narrower CDR3 length ranges in HIV repertoires. Clonal populations expanded prior to ART predominated within the repertoire at all time points.

They ran version v3.0 of the immunoSEQ assay at survey level. Clones were read by immunoSEQ multiplex PCR, and TCRdb kept only the in-frame ones, dropping some. Of tens of thousands of clones in the sample, about 90% were seen once. The chain has TRBV19 and TRBJ2-7, with D unresolved. The material was unsorted PBMCs, obtained 2 years after starting antiretroviral therapy. The TCR was taken from a man aged 50-60 years with HIV. The CDR3 region is CASSARVPIGEQYF. The CDR3 region has the DNA TGTGCCAGTAGTGCACGCGTCCCTATCGGCGAGCAGTACTTC.